The clone carrying this T cell receptor (beta chain) was seen a few times. Trimming took off 7 bases at V and 7 bases at J, with 8 bases between the two ends. The CDR3 has 11 residues. The germline gives CDR1 GTSNPN, CDR2 SVGIG (reference sequence). The data were obtained in a study of cytomegalovirus exposure and HLA in healthy donors. Across the study: Early release data held 75 million to 90 million unique TCRs from HLA-typed donors.

13 Jbeta primers and 60 Vbeta primers were used for the PCR. Repertoires were generated with immunoSEQ multiplex PCR, while TCRdb's copy carries only in-frame clones and drops some. The sample includes tens of thousands of clones, roughly 80% of them seen just once. V gene TRBV30 combines with J gene TRBJ1-6; possible D gene TRBD1, 5 bases. The clonotype comes from a man aged 40-49 years in good health and CMV-seronegative. Sequencing was performed on PBMCs. The CDR3, as DNA: TGTGCCTCGGCAGGGAATTCACCCCTCCACTTT. This sequence encodes CASAGNSPLHF.